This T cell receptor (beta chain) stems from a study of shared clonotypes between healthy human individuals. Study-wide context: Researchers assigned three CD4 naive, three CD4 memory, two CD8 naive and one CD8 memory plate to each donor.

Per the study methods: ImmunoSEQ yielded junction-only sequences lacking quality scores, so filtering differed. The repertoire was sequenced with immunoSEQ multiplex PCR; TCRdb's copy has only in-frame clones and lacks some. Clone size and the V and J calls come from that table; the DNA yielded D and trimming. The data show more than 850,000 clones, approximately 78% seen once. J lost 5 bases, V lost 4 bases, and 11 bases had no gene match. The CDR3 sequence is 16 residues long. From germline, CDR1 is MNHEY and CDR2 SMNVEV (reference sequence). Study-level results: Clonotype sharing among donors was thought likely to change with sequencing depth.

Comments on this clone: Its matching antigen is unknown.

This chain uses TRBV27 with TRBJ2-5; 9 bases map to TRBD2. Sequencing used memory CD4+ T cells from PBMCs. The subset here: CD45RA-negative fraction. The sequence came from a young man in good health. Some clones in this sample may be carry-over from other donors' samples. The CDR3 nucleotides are TGTGCCAGCAGTTCGGATGCGGGAGGGCCTGGGGAGACCCAGTACTTC. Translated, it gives CASSSDAGGPGETQYF.